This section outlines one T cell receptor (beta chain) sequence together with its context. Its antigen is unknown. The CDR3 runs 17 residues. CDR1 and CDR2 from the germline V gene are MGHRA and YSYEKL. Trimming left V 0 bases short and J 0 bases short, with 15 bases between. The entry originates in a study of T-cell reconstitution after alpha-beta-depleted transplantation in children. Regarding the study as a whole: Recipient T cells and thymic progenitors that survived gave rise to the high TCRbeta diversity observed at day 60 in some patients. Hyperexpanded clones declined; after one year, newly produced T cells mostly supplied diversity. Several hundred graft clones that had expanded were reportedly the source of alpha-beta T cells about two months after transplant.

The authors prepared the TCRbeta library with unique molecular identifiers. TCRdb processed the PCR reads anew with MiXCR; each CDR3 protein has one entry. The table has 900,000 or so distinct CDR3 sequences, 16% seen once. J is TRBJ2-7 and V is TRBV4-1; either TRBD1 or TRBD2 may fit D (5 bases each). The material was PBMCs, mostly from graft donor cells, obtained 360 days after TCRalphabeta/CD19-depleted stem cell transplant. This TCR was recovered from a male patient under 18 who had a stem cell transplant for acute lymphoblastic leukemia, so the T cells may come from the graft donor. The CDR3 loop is CASSQEGTWGTSYEQYF. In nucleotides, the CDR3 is TGCGCCAGCAGCCAAGAGGGGACCTGGGGGACCTCCTACGAGCAGTACTTC.